This entry is about one T cell receptor beta chain. The antigen is unknown. The table came from immunoSEQ multiplex PCR; TCRdb's copy has only in-frame clones and leaves some out. In the table there are about 74,000 clones, 84% of which are singletons. Samples were taken at baseline and on day 1 of cycles 4 and 7. The data were obtained in a study of OX40 agonist ivuxolimab in advanced cancers. Study-level information: Prior anti-PD-1, anti-PD-L1 or anti-CTLA-4 therapy was allowed; 40% to 50% had some.

The germline CDR1 and CDR2 sequences are MDHEN and SYDVKM. V lost 6 bases to trimming and J lost 5 bases; unmatched junction nucleotides: 5. This CDR3 spans 14 amino acids. Whole-study findings and limits: Expanded clones were, on average, more numerous among CD8+ T cells than CD4+.

The TCR sequence derives from an adult with an advanced solid tumor such as melanoma, head and neck, liver or kidney cancer. The V gene is TRBV28, the J gene TRBJ2-3; 10 nucleotides align to TRBD2. The starting material was CD4+ or CD8+ T cells sorted from blood, obtained in a trial of the OX40 agonist ivuxolimab. The CDR3 spells CASSSSGRIDTQYF. The CDR3 region has the DNA TGTGCCAGCAGCTCTAGCGGGAGAATAGATACGCAGTATTTT.